This passage covers 27 T cell receptor beta chains from one sample sequenced in a study of blood T cells in healthy people across ages. Primed by a sample-barcoded 5' primer and a J-beta primer mix, a second PCR proceeded for 7 to 11 cycles. MiXCR, run by TCRdb on the 5' RACE reads, gives a single entry per CDR3 protein. This sample yields some 1,800,000 distinct CDR3 sequences, of which about 39% are seen a single time; 23% belongs to the top ten. Sequencing was done on a sample of blood. Source of these receptors: a human donor in good health.

This clonotype was observed a handful of times. V gene TRBV12-3 or TRBV12-4 combines with J gene TRBJ2-6, with 9 bases lining up with TRBD1. The CDR3 loop spans 18 amino acids. Germline trimming cut 3 bases from V and 4 bases from J; bases unmatched to any gene: 10. The CDR3 protein is CASSFSTGQGSGANVLTF. DNA for the CDR3: TGTGCCAGCAGTTTCTCAACCGGACAGGGGTCCGGGGCCAACGTCCTGACTTTC.

CDR3 coding DNA: TGTGCCAGCAGTATAAGACAGAATGAGCAGTACTTC. Encoded protein: CASSIRQNEQYF. The chain employs TRBV6-5 and TRBJ2-7; tentatively, D is TRBD1 (5 bases). V shed 5 bases and J shed 7 bases, with 12 bases lying between them. There are 12 residues in the CDR3. Germline V gene data show CDR1 as MNHEY and CDR2 as SVGAGI.

This clonotype was detected a few times. The V call is TRBV5-1, the J call TRBJ2-5; D unresolved. The germline V and J ends were trimmed by 2 bases and 5 bases, with 13 bases remaining between them. This CDR3 comprises 14 residues. Germline CDR1 and CDR2: SGHRS and YFSETQ. This chain's CDR3 is CASSFNSDRETQYF. The CDR3 nucleotides read TGCGCCAGCAGCTTCAACTCCGACCGGGAGACCCAGTACTTC.

The table lists this clonotype with a few counts. The chain carries TRBV6-1 and TRBJ2-3; D remains unclear. V was pared by 3 bases and J by 4 bases, with 8 bases between. The germline gives CDR1 MNHNS, CDR2 SASEGT. The CDR3 spans 13 residues. CDR3 in DNA: TGTGCCAGCAGTGAGGAAGGGTCAGATACGCAGTATTTT. Its protein is CASSEEGSDTQYF.

Note on this clonotype: The junction does not match germline at one end; this may be a read error. The chain is built from TRBV7-9 and TRBJ2-5; D might be TRBD2 (6 bases). The CDR3 totals 15 residues. The germline V gene encodes CDR1 SEHNR and CDR2 FQNEAQ (reference sequence). CDR3 region: CASSAQPGGQETRYF. In DNA form, the CDR3 reads TGTGCCAGCAGCGCACAACCAGGAGGGCAAGAGACCCGGTACTTC.

The CDR3 loop reads CASMQPGQGVSYEQYF. CDR3 coding DNA: TGTGCCAGCATGCAGCCGGGACAGGGGGTCTCCTACGAGCAGTACTTC. This rearrangement joins TRBV2 to TRBJ2-7; 11 bases agree with TRBD1. Trimming cost V 7 bases and J 0 bases; bases outside gene matches: 8. The CDR3 contains 16 residues. The germline V gene has CDR1 SNHLY and CDR2 FYNNEI.

J is TRBJ1-2 and V is TRBV28; 8 positions match TRBD1. This CDR3 spans 15 amino acids. Germline trimming cut 5 bases from V and 1 base from J; bases unmatched to any gene: 6. CDR1 is MDHEN and CDR2 is SYDVKM in the germline V gene. The CDR3 DNA is TGTGCCAGCAGTCGGACAGGGCGCGTTAACTATGGCTACACCTTC. Protein: CASSRTGRVNYGYTF.

The gene calls are TRBV7-9 and TRBJ2-5; no reliable D call. Germline assignment: CDR1 SEHNR and CDR2 FQNEAQ (reference sequence). The V end lost 7 bases, the J end lost 0 bases, and 6 bases lay between the germline ends. This CDR3 spans 12 amino acids. CDR3 amino acids: CASTFYQETQYF. The CDR3 DNA reads as TGTGCCAGCACCTTCTACCAAGAGACCCAGTACTTC.

The J gene is TRBJ2-5, the V gene TRBV13; 8 nucleotides match TRBD2. Germline assignment: CDR1 PRHDT and CDR2 FYEKMQ (reference sequence). The V gene end was trimmed by 5 bases and the J gene end by 4 bases; junction bases not matched to a gene: 6. The CDR3 has 14 residues. CDR3 region: CASSPREGGETQYF. CDR3 in DNA: TGTGCCAGCAGCCCCCGGGAGGGGGGAGAGACCCAGTACTTC. Full variable domain (outside the CDR3, taken from reference TRBV13 and TRBJ2-5): AAGVIQSPRHLIKEKRETATLKCYPIPRHDTVYWYQQGPGQDPQFLISFYEKMQSDKGSIPDRFSAQQFSDYHSELNMSSLELGDSALYFCASSPREGGETQYFGPGTRLLVL.

The chain uses TRBV3-1 and TRBJ1-2; the match to TRBD1 covers 7 bases. The V gene end was trimmed by 4 bases and the J gene end by 8 bases; junction bases not matched to a gene: 19. This CDR3 spans 17 amino acids. The V gene's germline CDR1 is LGHDT and CDR2 YNNKEL (reference sequence). CDR3: CASSPPEDLDRDSGYTF. CDR3 sequence (DNA): TGTGCCAGCAGCCCCCCGGAAGACCTAGACAGGGATTCGGGCTACACCTTC.

This chain uses TRBV15 with TRBJ2-7; possibly TRBD2 for D (7 bases). The germline gives CDR1 LNHNV, CDR2 YYDKDF (reference sequence). The CDR3 runs to 18 residues. V lost 1 base and J 6 bases, leaving 25 bases between the germline ends. Here the CDR3 DNA reads TGTGCCACCAGCAGAGTTACGGGGGGCAGTTTCACCATCTCCGAGCAGTACTTC. Translated: CATSRVTGGSFTISEQYF.

J is TRBJ2-1 and V is TRBV7-9; TRBD2 might be the D (5 bases). This CDR3 is 14 amino acids long. Looked up from germline, CDR1 is SEHNR and CDR2 is FQNEAQ (reference sequence). CDR3 DNA sequence: TGTGTCGGCAGCTTAGCAGGAGGTCCAAATGAGCAGTTCTTC. It is translated as CVGSLAGGPNEQFF.

This clonotype occurred a few times. This chain uses TRBV7-9 with TRBJ2-5, with D hard to call. The V gene lost 7 bases and the J gene lost 5 bases, with 8 bases spanning the gap. CDR1 SEHNR and CDR2 FQNEAQ come from the germline V gene (reference sequence). This CDR3 has 11 residues. In nucleotides, the CDR3 is TGTGCCAGCACCTCCTGGGAGACCCAGTACTTC. Its protein is CASTSWETQYF.

The chain carries TRBV7-3 and TRBJ2-7; D perhaps matches TRBD1 (6 bases). Germline values: CDR1 SGHTA, CDR2 FQGTGA. The CDR3 contains 15 residues. The V end lost 1 base, the J end lost 1 base, and 11 bases lay between the germline ends. CDR3 in amino acids: CASSLIRDKSYEQYF. DNA of the CDR3: TGTGCCAGCAGCTTAATCCGGGACAAGTCCTACGAGCAGTACTTC. The entire variable domain, with the rest obtained from reference TRBV7-3 and TRBJ2-7, is as follows: GAGVSQTPSNKVTEKGKYVELRCDPISGHTALYWYRQSLGQGPEFLIYFQGTGAADDSGLPNDRFFAVRPEGSVSTLKIQRTERGDSAVYLCASSLIRDKSYEQYFGPGTRLTVT.

This clonotype was counted at least ten times. The CDR3: CASSYIIDTQYF. In nucleotides, the CDR3 is TGTGCCAGCAGTTACATTATCGATACGCAGTATTTT. The V and J genes are TRBV12-3 or TRBV12-4 and TRBJ2-3; D is uncertain. The length of the CDR3 is 12 residues. The V gene lost 4 bases and the J gene lost 6 bases, with 8 bases spanning the gap.

The rearrangement joins TRBV4-3 to TRBJ2-2; 8 bases agree with TRBD1. The V gene end was trimmed by 3 bases and the J gene end by 6 bases; junction bases not matched to a gene: 6. This CDR3 region has 15 residues. Germline V gives CDR1 LGHNA, CDR2 YSLEER. The CDR3 DNA is TGCGCCAGCAGCCATGCGGACAGGGTCGCCGGGGAGCTGTTTTTT. Protein product: CASSHADRVAGELFF.

This clonotype was seen just once. The chain carries TRBV7-2 and TRBJ2-7; a weak D match, TRBD2 (6 bases). V lost 8 bases and J lost 12, with 17 bases in between. Germline CDR1 SGHTA, CDR2 FQGNSA. The CDR3 is made up of 11 amino acids. In nucleotides, the CDR3 is TGTGCCAGCCTCAGGGCGGGGCTCTTGTACTTC. This encodes CASLRAGLLYF.

This clonotype came up a few times. The chain carries TRBV12-3 or TRBV12-4 and TRBJ2-5; D possibly corresponds to TRBD2 (5 bases). CDR3 length: 13 residues. Trimming left V 3 bases short and J 4 bases short, with 9 bases between. CDR3 region: CASSFEGLETQYF. The DNA of the CDR3 is TGTGCCAGCAGTTTCGAGGGTCTAGAGACCCAGTACTTC.

The chain couples TRBV12-3 or TRBV12-4 to TRBJ2-1; D remains unclear. With 1 base removed from V and 2 bases from J, the gap between germline ends came to 9 bases. The CDR3 has 15 residues. The CDR3 reads CASSLERLTYNEQFF. CDR3 sequence (DNA): TGTGCCAGCAGTTTAGAACGTCTCACCTACAATGAGCAGTTCTTC.

The gene calls are TRBV5-1 and TRBJ2-3; D is ambiguous. Germline CDR1 is SGHRS and CDR2 is YFSETQ. This CDR3 comprises 16 residues. Trimming removed 0 bases from V and 0 bases from J, with 11 bases in between. Written as DNA, the CDR3 is TGCGCCAGCAGCTTGGAGAGAGTCCCTAGCACAGATACGCAGTATTTT. Residues: CASSLERVPSTDTQYF.

This clonotype has more than one count but fewer than ten. The chain uses TRBV5-6 and TRBJ1-4; D may be TRBD1 (5 bases). The CDR3 is 13 amino acids. V gave up 5 bases and J gave up 5 bases, with 10 bases separating them. CDR1 and CDR2 (germline): SGHDT, YYEEEE. The chain's CDR3 is CASSDSLNEKLFF. The CDR3 nucleotides are TGTGCCAGCAGTGACAGCTTAAATGAAAAACTGTTTTTT.

The chain employs TRBV20-1 and TRBJ1-1, with D possibly matching TRBD1 (5 bases). The CDR3 extends over 16 amino acids. Per germline, CDR1 DFQATT and CDR2 SNEGSKA (reference sequence). V dropped 3 bases and J dropped 1 base, with 18 bases sitting between them. CDR3 coding DNA: TGCAGTGCTAGTTCAGGGATTCGGAGTAGGAACACTGAAGCTTTCTTT. Residues: CSASSGIRSRNTEAFF.

V gene TRBV3-1 combines with J gene TRBJ2-3; 9 bases align to TRBD2. Germline assignment: CDR1 LGHDT and CDR2 YNNKEL (reference sequence). The V gene end was trimmed by 1 base and the J gene end by 9 bases; junction bases not matched to a gene: 5. The CDR3 has 14 amino acids. CDR3 bases: TGTGCCAGCAGCCAAGTAGCGGGGGAGCCGACGCAGTATTTT. This codes for CASSQVAGEPTQYF.

On this clonotype itself: A junction boundary mismatches the germline segment, possibly from a read error. This chain links TRBV7-3 with TRBJ2-1; a weak D match, TRBD2 (5 bases). CDR3 length: 15 residues. Germline CDR1 reads SGHTA; CDR2 reads FQGTGA. DNA of the CDR3: TGTGTCAGCAGCTCTCCCGGACTGGATAACAATGAGCAGTTCTTC. Translated: CVSSSPGLDNNEQFF.

This clonotype was observed a handful of times. The V and J genes are TRBV7-2 and TRBJ2-5; D is uncertain. The J call may be mistaken, given a closer DNA end match to TRBJ2-7. Looked up from germline, CDR1 is SGHTA and CDR2 is FQGNSA. The CDR3 spans 12 residues. CDR3: CASSQEHLEQYF. DNA for the CDR3: TGTGCCAGCAGCCAGGAGCATCTCGAGCAGTACTTC.

The chain has TRBV5-1 and TRBJ2-7; D is unclear. The CDR3 has 15 residues. Germline V gene data show CDR1 as SGHRS and CDR2 as YFSETQ. V lost 0 bases to trimming and J lost 6 bases, with 16 bases between them. The DNA for the CDR3 is TGCGCCAGCAGCTTGGCCCCCCTGAGCGTGGGCGAGCAGTACTTC. Translated, it gives CASSLAPLSVGEQYF. Using reference TRBV5-1 and TRBJ2-7 for the parts outside the CDR3, the full variable domain is KAGVTQTPRYLIKTRGQQVTLSCSPISGHRSVSWYQQTPGQGLQFLFEYFSETQRNKGNFPGRFSGRQFSNSRSEMNVSTLELGDSALYLCASSLAPLSVGEQYFGPGTRLTVT.

This clonotype was seen a few times. The chain recombines TRBV4-3 with TRBJ2-2; D uncertain. Per germline, CDR1 LGHNA and CDR2 YSLEER. Trimming stripped 0 bases from V and 2 bases from J, with 10 bases between. The CDR3 has 16 residues. CDR3 sequence: CASSQDSRLNTGELFF. In nucleotides, the CDR3 is TGCGCCAGCAGCCAAGATAGCCGCTTAAACACCGGGGAGCTGTTTTTT.